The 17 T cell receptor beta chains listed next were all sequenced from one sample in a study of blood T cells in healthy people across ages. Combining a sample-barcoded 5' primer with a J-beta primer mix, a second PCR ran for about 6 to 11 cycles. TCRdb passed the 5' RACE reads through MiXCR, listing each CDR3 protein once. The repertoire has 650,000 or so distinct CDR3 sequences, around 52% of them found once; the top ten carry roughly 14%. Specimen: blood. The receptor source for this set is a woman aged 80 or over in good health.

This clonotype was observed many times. CDR3 amino acids: CATSRGAGDTQYF. The CDR3 nucleotides are TGTGCCACCAGCAGAGGGGCAGGGGATACGCAGTATTTT. This chain joins TRBV15 and TRBJ2-3, with D perhaps matching TRBD1 (5 bases). The CDR3 consists of 13 residues. Looked up from germline, CDR1 is LNHNV and CDR2 is YYDKDF (reference sequence). Trimming took 1 base from V and 6 from J, leaving 8 bases between them.

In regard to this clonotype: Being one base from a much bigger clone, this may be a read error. In nucleotides, the CDR3 is TGTGCCAGCAGTTTACTTCCCCCCTACAATGAGCAGTACTTC. Encoded protein: CASSLLPPYNEQYF. This chain links TRBV28 with TRBJ2-7; no definite D call. Germline V gives CDR1 MDHEN, CDR2 SYDVKM. V was clipped by 2 bases and J by 7 bases, with 15 bases between them. This CDR3 comprises 14 residues.

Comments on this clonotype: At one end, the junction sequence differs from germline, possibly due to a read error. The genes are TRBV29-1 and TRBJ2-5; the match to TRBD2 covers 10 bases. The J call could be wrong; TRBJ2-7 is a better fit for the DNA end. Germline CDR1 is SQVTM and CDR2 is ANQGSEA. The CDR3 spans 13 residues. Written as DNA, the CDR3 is TGCGGCGTTGAAAGCGGGGGGGCTAGCGAGCAGTACTTC. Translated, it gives CGVESGGASEQYF.

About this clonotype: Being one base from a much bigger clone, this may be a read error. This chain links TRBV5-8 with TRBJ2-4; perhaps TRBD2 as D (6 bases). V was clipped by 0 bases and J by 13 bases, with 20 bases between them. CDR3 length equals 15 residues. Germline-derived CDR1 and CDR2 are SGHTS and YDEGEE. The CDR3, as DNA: TGTGCCAGCAGCTTGGACGGAGGAGGGTACAATGAGCAGTACTTC. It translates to CASSLDGGGYNEQYF.

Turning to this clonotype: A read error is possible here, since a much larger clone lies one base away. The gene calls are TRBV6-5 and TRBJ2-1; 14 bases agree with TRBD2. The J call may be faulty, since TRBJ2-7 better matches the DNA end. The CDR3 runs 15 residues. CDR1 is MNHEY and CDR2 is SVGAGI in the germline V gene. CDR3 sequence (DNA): TGTGCCAGCAGCAAGGGACTAGCGGGAGCTTGTGAGCAGTACTTC. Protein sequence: CASSKGLAGACEQYF.

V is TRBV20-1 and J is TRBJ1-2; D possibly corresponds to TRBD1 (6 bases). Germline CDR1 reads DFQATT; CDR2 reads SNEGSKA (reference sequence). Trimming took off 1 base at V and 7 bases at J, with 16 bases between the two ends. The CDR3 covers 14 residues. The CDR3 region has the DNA TGCAGTGCTAGAGTCCCCAGGGGAGGAGCTGGCTACACCTTC. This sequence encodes CSARVPRGGAGYTF.

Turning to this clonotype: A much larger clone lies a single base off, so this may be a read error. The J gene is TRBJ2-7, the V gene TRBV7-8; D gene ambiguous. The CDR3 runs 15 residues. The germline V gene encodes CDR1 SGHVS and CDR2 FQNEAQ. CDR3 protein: CAGRFRWGTTYEQYF. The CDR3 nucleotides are TGTGCCGGCAGATTCAGGTGGGGAACGACCTACGAGCAGTACTTC.

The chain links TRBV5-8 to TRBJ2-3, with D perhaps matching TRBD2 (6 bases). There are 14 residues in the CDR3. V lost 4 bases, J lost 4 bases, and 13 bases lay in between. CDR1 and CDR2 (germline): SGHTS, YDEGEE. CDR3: CASSVRPSADTQYF. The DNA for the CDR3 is TGTGCCAGCAGCGTGAGGCCTAGCGCAGATACGCAGTATTTT.

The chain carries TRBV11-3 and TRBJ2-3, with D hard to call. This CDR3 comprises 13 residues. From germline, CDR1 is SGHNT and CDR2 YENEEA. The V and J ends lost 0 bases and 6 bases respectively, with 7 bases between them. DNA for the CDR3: TGTGCCAGCAGCTTAGATCATGGTGATACGCAGTATTTT. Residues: CASSLDHGDTQYF.

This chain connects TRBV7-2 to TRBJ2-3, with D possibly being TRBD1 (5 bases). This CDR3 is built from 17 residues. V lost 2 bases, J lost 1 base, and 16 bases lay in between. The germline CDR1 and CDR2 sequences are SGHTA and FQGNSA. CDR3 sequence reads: CASSLSQGDLRTDTQYF. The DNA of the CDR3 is TGTGCCAGCAGCTTAAGCCAAGGGGATCTACGCACAGATACGCAGTATTTT.

CDR3 region: CTGSRGSDTEAFF. CDR3 nucleotides: TGCACCGGGAGCAGGGGTTCGGACACTGAAGCTTTCTTT. J is TRBJ1-1 and V is TRBV29-1; D might be TRBD1 (6 bases). The length of the CDR3 is 13 residues. Germline CDR1 SQVTM, CDR2 ANQGSEA.

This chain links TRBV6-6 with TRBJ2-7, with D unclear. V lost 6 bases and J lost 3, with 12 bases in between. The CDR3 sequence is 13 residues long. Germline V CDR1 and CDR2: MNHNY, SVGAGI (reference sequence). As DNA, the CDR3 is TGTGCCAGCAGCCCCCCAGGCGGCTACGAGCAGTACTTC. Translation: CASSPPGGYEQYF.

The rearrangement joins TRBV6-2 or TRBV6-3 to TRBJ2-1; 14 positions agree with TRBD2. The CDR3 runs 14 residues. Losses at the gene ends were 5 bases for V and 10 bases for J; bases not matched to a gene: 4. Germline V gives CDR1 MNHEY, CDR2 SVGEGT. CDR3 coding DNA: TGTGCCAGCAGTGGACTAGCGGGGGGCAAAGAGCAGTTCTTC. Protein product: CASSGLAGGKEQFF.

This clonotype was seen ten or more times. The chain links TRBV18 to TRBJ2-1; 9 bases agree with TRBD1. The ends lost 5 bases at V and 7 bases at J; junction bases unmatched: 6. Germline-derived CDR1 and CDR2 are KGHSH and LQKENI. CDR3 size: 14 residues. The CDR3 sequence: CASSVPGQGNEQFF. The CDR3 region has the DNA TGTGCCAGCTCAGTACCGGGACAGGGAAATGAGCAGTTCTTC.

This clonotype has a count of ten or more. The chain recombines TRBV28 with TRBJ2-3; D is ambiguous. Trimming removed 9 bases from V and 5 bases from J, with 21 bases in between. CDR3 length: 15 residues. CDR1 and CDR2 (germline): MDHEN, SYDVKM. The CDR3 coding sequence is TGTGCCAGTTCCGTCGCCAGTACGGGTGGAGATACGCAGTATTTT. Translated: CASSVASTGGDTQYF.

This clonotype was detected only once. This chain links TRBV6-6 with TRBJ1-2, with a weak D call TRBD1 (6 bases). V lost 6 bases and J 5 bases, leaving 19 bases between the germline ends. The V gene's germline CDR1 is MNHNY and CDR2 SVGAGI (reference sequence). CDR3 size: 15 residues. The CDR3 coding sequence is TGTGCCAGCAGCCCCGAGTCAGGAGGGGGATATGGCTACACCTTC. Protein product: CASSPESGGGYGYTF.

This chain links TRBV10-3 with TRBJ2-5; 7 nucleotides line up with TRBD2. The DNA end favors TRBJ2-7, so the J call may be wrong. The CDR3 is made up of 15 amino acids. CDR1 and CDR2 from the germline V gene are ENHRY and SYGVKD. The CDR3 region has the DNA TGTGCCATCAGTGCGGCGGCGGGAGCCTCCTACGAGCAGTACTTC. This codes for CAISAAAGASYEQYF.